This TCR beta chain was sequenced in a study of identical twins. A single record per CDR3 protein comes from TCRdb applying MiXCR to the 5' RACE reads. The sample records 600,000 to 800,000 distinct CDR3 sequences, around 20% being singletons. Study-wide results and caveats: The more abundant beta clonotypes in cord blood had fewer insertions, and memory repertoires did not show this.

The CDR3 spans 15 residues. The J segment lost 5 bases and the V segment lost 4 bases, leaving 9 bases of the junction unmatched. CDR1 and CDR2 (germline): LNHDA, SQIVND (reference sequence). Details on this clonotype: The antigen remains unidentified.

These data also formed part of another study, on T cells expressing NK-cell markers.

The V call is TRBV19, the J call TRBJ2-5, with TRBD2 matching 8 bases. The sample comprised PBMCs. The clonotype was recovered from a woman under 30 in good health. The CDR3 DNA reads TGTGCCAGTAGTACCCCCGTGGCTAGCGGGGAGACCCAGTACTTC. Translating gives CASSTPVASGETQYF.